The clone carrying this TCR beta chain was observed a few times. One end of the junction varies from germline; a read error may be responsible. The PCR was carried out with 60 Vbeta primers and 13 Jbeta primers. Produced via immunoSEQ multiplex PCR; TCRdb's table is partial and in-frame only. The sample has some 120,000 clones; around 69% are singletons. This specimen belongs to a study of cytomegalovirus exposure and HLA in healthy donors. This TCR derives from a woman between 35 and 50 years old in good health and CMV-seropositive. Specimen: PBMCs.

The CDR3 sequence is CSSSLGTGEAFF. DNA of the CDR3: TGTTCCAGCAGCTTGGGGACAGGAGAAGCTTTCTTT. The genes are TRBV7-9 and TRBJ1-1; 8 bases fit TRBD1. The CDR3 totals 12 residues. Germline-derived CDR1 and CDR2 are SEHNR and FQNEAQ (reference sequence).